Listed below are T cell receptor beta chains from one sample, sequenced in a study of cytomegalovirus exposure and HLA in healthy donors. Assay used: immunoSEQ multiplex PCR; TCRdb lists only in-frame clones, some missing. This table has over 95,000 clones, 74% appearing once. The sample taken for sequencing was PBMCs. Source of these receptors: a human donor in good health. The CDR3 runs from the conserved cysteine through the conserved F or W. Rows may omit the clone size; those that give it use once, few, many or a size class.

NA	15	TRBV5-1	TRBJ1-4	CASSLGDRVNEKLFF
NA	21	TRBV7-6	TRBJ2-5	CASSLRVTNGGLGGLQETQYF
NA	14	TRBV29-1	NA	CSVILPASVYEQYF
NA	13	TRBV7-2	TRBJ1-2	CASSLGDRVGYTF
few	11	TRBV19	TRBJ2-5	CASRGEETQYF
NA	14	TRBV29-1	TRBJ2-7	CSVVGLAGTYEQYF
once	13	TRBV6-6	TRBJ1-2	CASSYGEGPVYTF
once	16	TRBV5-5	TRBJ2-7	CASSSPHGTGSVEQYF
NA	16	TRBV7-9	TRBJ1-5	CASSLVSGRVRQPQHF
many	13	TRBV27	TRBJ1-2	CASSPRANYGYTF
NA	15	TRBV7-2	TRBJ1-2	CASSPERAANYGYTF
few	13	TRBV5-1	TRBJ1-1	CASSLQKNTEAFF
NA	15	TRBV4-3	TRBJ1-2	CASSQEASEGYGYTF
NA	13	TRBV30	TRBJ1-4	CAWSARQNEKLFF
NA	13	TRBV2	TRBJ1-1	CASSGPSGDEAFF
NA	14	TRBV2	TRBJ1-4	CASSYPRGDEKLFF
NA	15	TRBV6-1	TRBJ1-5	CASSVGTGGNQPQHF
NA	14	TRBV2	TRBJ2-5	CASSPREGGATQYF
NA	15	TRBV7-2	TRBJ1-3	CASSLVGGSGNTIYF
NA	13	TRBV6-1	TRBJ1-5	CASTDRVGQPQHF
NA	16	TRBV4-1	TRBJ2-1	CASSPTYLSSYNEQFF
NA	16	TRBV5-1	TRBJ2-3	CASSLEGAGSTDTQYF
NA	12	TRBV14	TRBJ2-7	CASSHGGGEQYF
NA	14	TRBV27	TRBJ1-2	CASSTDRGIYGYTF